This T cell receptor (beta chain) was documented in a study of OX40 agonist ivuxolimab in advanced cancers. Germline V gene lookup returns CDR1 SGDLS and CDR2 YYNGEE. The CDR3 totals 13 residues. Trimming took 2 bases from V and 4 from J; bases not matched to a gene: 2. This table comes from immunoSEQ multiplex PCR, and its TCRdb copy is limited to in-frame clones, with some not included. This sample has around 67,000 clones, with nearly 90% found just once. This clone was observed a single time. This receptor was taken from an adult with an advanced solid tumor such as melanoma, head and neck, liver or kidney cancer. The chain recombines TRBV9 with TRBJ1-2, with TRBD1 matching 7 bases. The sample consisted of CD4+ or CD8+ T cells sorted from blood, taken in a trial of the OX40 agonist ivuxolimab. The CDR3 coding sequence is TGTGCCAGCAGCGTTTCAGGGGGCTATGGCTACACCTTC. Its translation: CASSVSGGYGYTF. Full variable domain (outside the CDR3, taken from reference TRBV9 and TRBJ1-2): DSGVTQTPKHLITATGQRVTLRCSPRSGDLSVYWYQQSLDQGLQFLIQYYNGEERAKGNILERFSAQQFPDLHSELNLSSLELGDSALYFCASSVSGGYGYTFGSGTRLTVV.